This section outlines one T cell receptor (beta chain) sequence together with its context. The specificity of this receptor is unknown. No base quality information exists; no much larger clone differs at one position. These data are taken from a study of blood T cell repertoires in COVID-19 (TCRdb year 2020). In terms of the full investigation: The collaborator samples originated in the United States, Italy and Spain and spanned the acute and convalescent phases of COVID-19. The prospective study material was composed of cDNA or gDNA derived from T cells, B-cell-depleted T cells, or PBMCs. Subjects who had been exposed to COVID-19, were actively infected with it, or had recovered from it provided the deeply sampled blood TCRbeta repertoires that made up the dataset. The repertoires were made available in a free public database intended to serve as a resource for research on the immune response to SARS-CoV-2. Samples were obtained from the ongoing ImmuneRACE study (first 160 participants) and from about 1,300 subjects provided by 6 global collaborators. A de-identified subject ID, COVID-19 status, age in years and sex were almost always included in the sample metadata. Where available, HLA class I and class II types were taken from metadata supplied by the sample provider and were not determined by assay-based typing.

The immunoSEQ Assay, a bias-controlled multiplex PCR, was used to amplify TCRbeta CDR3 regions from genomic DNA. In the original analysis: Within the assay, amplification of reference gene primers was used to estimate how many nucleated cells each sample contained. To quantify the absolute abundance of each unique TCRbeta CDR3 rearrangement, sequence reads were collapsed and filtered. For each sample, productive Simpson clonality was calculated as the square root of Simpson's diversity index over productive rearrangements. TCRdb took this table from immuneACCESS and kept in-frame rearrangements with V and J called. Such tables lack part of the clones; where checked against another copy, unresolved V genes explain under half of the gap, and the rest is unexplained. V, J and clone size were drawn from that table, and D and trimming were deduced from the DNA. A total of some 260,000 clones appear in this sample, around 90% of them only once. The top ten hold more than 5% of the sample.

CDR1 and CDR2, per the germline V gene, are MNHEY and SVGAGI. The CDR3, from cysteine to phenylalanine, totals 14 residues. Kept here is only the CDR3 DNA, which spans 42 bases and is read in frame from base 1. The germline ends are 16 bases apart after V is trimmed by 8 bases and J by 3 bases. Participants in the prospective study were enrolled through a virtual design, were aged roughly 18 to 100 years, and lived in 20 to 30 United States geographic areas. Cohort assignment in the prospective study relied on participant-reported clinical history from a screening survey and a study questionnaire. In the prospective study, mobile phlebotomists collected whole blood, serum and a nasopharyngeal or oropharyngeal swab from each participant. Additional blood draws and questionnaires over an approximately 2-month period could optionally be provided by prospective study participants. Before DNA extraction, prospective study blood samples were shipped either frozen or at room temperature.

The paper as a whole reports these results and caveats: The amount of clinical and demographic metadata varied by source and participant and was provided uncurated.

The V and J genes are TRBV6-5 and TRBJ1-2; 6 matching bases give a weak D call of TRBD1. Sequencing was carried out using PBMCs or T cells enriched from blood (not recorded which). This TCR was recovered from a woman aged 25 to 39 with acute COVID-19. The DNA sequence is as follows: TGTGCCAGCGGAGAGAACAGGGTGTACTATGGCTACACCTTC. It codes for CASGENRVYYGYTF.